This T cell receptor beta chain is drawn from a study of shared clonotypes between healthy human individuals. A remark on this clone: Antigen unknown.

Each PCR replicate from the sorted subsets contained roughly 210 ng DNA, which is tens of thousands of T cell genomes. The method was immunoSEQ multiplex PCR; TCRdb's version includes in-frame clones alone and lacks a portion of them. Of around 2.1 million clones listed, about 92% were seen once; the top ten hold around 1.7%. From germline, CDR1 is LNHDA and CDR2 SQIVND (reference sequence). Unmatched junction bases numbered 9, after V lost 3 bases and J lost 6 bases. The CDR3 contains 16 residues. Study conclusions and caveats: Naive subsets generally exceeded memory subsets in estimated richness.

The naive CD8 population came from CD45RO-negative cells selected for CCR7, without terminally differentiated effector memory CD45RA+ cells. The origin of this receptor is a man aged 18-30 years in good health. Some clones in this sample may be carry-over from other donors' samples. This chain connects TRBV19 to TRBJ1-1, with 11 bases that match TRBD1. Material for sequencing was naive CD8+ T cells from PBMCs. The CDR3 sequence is CASSMPWGQGVPEAFF. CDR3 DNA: TGTGCCAGTAGTATGCCTTGGGGACAGGGGGTTCCTGAAGCTTTCTTT.